Listed here is a single T cell receptor (beta chain). As yet, its antigen is unknown. This sample is drawn from a study of cytomegalovirus exposure and HLA in healthy donors. General study points: In a later analysis, V- and J-gene trimming of beta chains associated with a DCLRE1C missense variant, replicated independently.

It was with 60 Vbeta and 13 Jbeta primers that the PCR ran. Clones were sequenced by immunoSEQ multiplex PCR, and TCRdb holds only the in-frame ones, with some missing. The sample records 90,000 to 100,000 clones, around 73% being singletons. The germline CDR1 and CDR2 sequences are MDHEN and SYDVKM. V lost 2 bases, J lost 2 bases, and 11 bases lay in between. CDR3 size: 15 residues. Sequenced input: PBMCs. This chain uses TRBV28 with TRBJ2-3; perhaps TRBD2 as D (6 bases). This TCR was sampled from a woman aged 55-75 years in good health and CMV-seronegative. The CDR3 DNA reads TGTGCCAGCAGTTTAGGGAGGACAACCACAGATACGCAGTATTTT. This gives the protein CASSLGRTTTDTQYF.